Below, one TCR beta chain is given with its context. The data belong to a study of blood T cell repertoires in COVID-19. Study summary: T cells, B-cell-depleted T cells, or PBMCs supplied cDNA or gDNA.

The CDR3 runs to 15 residues. The germline V gene has CDR1 MNHNY and CDR2 SVGAGI (reference sequence). The V gene end was trimmed by 0 bases and the J gene end by 4 bases; junction bases not matched to a gene: 3. Some clones are missing from TCRdb's copy, which holds only in-frame ones; the method was immunoSEQ multiplex PCR. Here the sample spans more than 85,000 clones, roughly 80% being singletons. The sequencing sample was made of peripheral blood. The sequence came from a woman aged 65 to 85 with acute or convalescent COVID-19. This chain links TRBV6-6 with TRBJ1-1, with 9 positions matching TRBD1. Here the CDR3 DNA reads TGTGCCAGCAGTTACTCGGGACAGGGACTCACTGAAGCTTTCTTT. The encoded protein is CASSYSGQGLTEAFF.